Many counts were recorded for the clone carrying this TCR beta chain. Its antigen is unknown. At each of two time points, approximately 6.3 milliliters of venous blood were taken. The source of the sample is a study of prognosis after radiotherapy for stage I lung cancer. Genomic DNA was subjected to two-round multiplex PCR for amplification of TCR beta CDR3. The first PCR round targeted every TRBV and TRBJ gene with specific primers. It was universal primers that the second PCR round used. TCRdb used MiXCR to reprocess the multiplex PCR reads, holding one entry per CDR3 protein. The sample consists of tens of thousands of distinct CDR3 sequences, 35% to 55% of them appearing once. Study conclusions and caveats: Nobody established whether the expanded TCR clones were specific to the tumor.

The specimen was PBMCs, collected before or after stereotactic body radiation therapy (not recorded which). The TCR originated in a donor aged 50 or older with non-small cell lung cancer.

The CDR3 sequence: CASSLGVLASNEQFF. The DNA for the CDR3 is TGTGCCAGCAGCTTGGGGGTCCTCGCGTCCAATGAGCAGTTCTTC. The V gene is TRBV5-8, the J gene TRBJ2-1; D not resolved. The CDR3 spans 15 residues. CDR1 SGHTS and CDR2 YDEGEE come from the germline V gene. Trimming removed 0 bases at V and 6 bases at J, with 13 bases between.